One sample yielded the 2 T cell receptor beta chains listed below, sequenced in a study of blood T cells in healthy people across ages. The authors ran a second PCR of about 7 to 11 cycles using a sample-barcoded 5' primer and a J-beta primer mix. From the 5' RACE reads, TCRdb called clonotypes with MiXCR, one entry per CDR3 protein. The sample consists of around 1,700,000 distinct CDR3 sequences, 28% of them appearing once. The sequencing sample was made of blood. These receptors all stem from a woman aged 25 to 39 in good health.

In its sample, this clonotype was seen many times. The CDR3 is CSAGTAGEETQYF. CDR3 DNA sequence: TGCAGTGCCGGGACGGCGGGGGAAGAGACCCAGTACTTC. The chain is built from TRBV20-1 and TRBJ2-5; 7 bases align to TRBD2. The CDR3 has 13 residues. The trim removed 6 bases at V and 3 bases at J, leaving 7 bases unmatched. Germline values: CDR1 DFQATT, CDR2 SNEGSKA (reference sequence).

The V and J genes are TRBV5-6 and TRBJ1-2; D ambiguous. There are 13 residues in the CDR3. Trimming took off 0 bases at V and 7 bases at J, with 10 bases between the two ends. The germline gives CDR1 SGHDT, CDR2 YYEEEE. In nucleotides, the CDR3 is TGTGCCAGCAGCTTGGATTTTGTGGGTGGCTACACCTTC. Translating gives CASSLDFVGGYTF.